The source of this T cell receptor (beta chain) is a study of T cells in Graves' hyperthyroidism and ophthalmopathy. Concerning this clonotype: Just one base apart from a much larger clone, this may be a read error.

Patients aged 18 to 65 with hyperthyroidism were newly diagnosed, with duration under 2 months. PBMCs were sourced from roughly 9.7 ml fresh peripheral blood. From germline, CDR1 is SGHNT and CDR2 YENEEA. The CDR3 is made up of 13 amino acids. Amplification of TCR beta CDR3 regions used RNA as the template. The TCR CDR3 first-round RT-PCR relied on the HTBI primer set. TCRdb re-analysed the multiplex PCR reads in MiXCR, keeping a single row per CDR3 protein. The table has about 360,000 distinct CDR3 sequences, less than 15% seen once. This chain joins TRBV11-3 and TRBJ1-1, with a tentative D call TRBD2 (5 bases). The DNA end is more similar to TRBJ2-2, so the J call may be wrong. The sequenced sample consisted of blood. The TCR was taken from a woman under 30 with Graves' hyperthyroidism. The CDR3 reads CASSLARTGKLFF. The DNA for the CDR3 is TGTGCCAGCAGCTTAGCTCGCACCGGGAAGCTGTTTTTT.